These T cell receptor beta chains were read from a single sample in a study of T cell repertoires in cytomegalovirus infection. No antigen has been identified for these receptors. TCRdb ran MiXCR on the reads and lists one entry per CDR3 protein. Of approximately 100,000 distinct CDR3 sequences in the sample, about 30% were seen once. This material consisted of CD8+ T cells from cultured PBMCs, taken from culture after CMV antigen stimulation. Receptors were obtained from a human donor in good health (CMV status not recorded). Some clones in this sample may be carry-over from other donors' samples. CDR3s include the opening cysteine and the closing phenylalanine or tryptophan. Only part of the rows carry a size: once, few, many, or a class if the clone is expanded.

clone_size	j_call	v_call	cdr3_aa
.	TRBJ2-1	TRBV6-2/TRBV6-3	CASSLWVTDNEQFF
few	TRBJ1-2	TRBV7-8	CASSFIRVPGADFWHGYTF
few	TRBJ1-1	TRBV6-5	CASSYSLMNTEAFF
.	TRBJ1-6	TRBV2	CASTPAGGGSPLHF
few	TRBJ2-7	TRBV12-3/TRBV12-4	CASSRGSSYEQYF
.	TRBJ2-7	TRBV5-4	CASRTGLDSFYEQYF
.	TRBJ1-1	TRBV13	CASSPRGKNTEAFF
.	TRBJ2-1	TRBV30	CAWSLSGGAGEQFF
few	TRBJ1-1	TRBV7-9	CASSLATREAFF
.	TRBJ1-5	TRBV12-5	CASVYWTGRGNQPQHF
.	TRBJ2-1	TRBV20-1	CSARVLAGGNYNEQFF
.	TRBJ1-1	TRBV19	CASSIGVYQSMNTEAFF
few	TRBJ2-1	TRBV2	CASSVDSSYNEQFF
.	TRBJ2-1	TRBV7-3	CASSLKLAGSYNEQFF
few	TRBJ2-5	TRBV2	CASRGVRETQYF
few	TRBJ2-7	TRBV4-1	CASSQVSSGSYEQYF
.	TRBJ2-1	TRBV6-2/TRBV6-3	CASSYSAGGPPYNEQFF
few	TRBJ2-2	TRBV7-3	CASGEGINTGELFF
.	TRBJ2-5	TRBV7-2	CASSFLGGAGETQYF
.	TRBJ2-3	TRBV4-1	CASSQVVSGGPIADTQYF